Shown below are 5 T cell receptor beta chains from a single sample sequenced in a study of T cells after yellow fever vaccination. TCRdb re-called the 5' RACE reads with MiXCR, one entry per CDR3 protein. The sample has about 630,000 distinct CDR3 sequences, 9% to 15% seen once; the top ten hold under 15%. The material sequenced was PBMCs, taken on the day of the yellow fever booster vaccination. The receptors come from a man aged 30 to 39 who received the YFV17D yellow fever vaccine.

Ten or more counts support this clonotype. The rearrangement joins TRBV5-1 to TRBJ2-7; D is uncertain. From germline, CDR1 is SGHRS and CDR2 YFSETQ. The V gene lost 3 bases and the J gene lost 6 bases, with 7 bases spanning the gap. There are 11 residues in the CDR3. Here the CDR3 reads CASSSYGEQYF. CDR3 nucleotide sequence: TGCGCCAGCAGCTCGTACGGCGAGCAGTACTTC.

This clonotype came up a few times. The chain has TRBV6-5 and TRBJ2-7, with TRBD2 identical over 15 bases. V was clipped by 4 bases and J by 5 bases; unmatched bases: 6. The CDR3 totals 16 residues. The germline gives CDR1 MNHEY, CDR2 SVGAGI. For the CDR3, the DNA is TGTGCCAGCAGTTGGACTAGCGGGAGGGCCGGTGACGAGCAGTACTTC. Its translation: CASSWTSGRAGDEQYF.

This clonotype was seen many times. This chain connects TRBV3-1 to TRBJ2-7; D is undetermined. CDR1 is LGHDT and CDR2 is YNNKEL in the germline V gene (reference sequence). The V gene lost 1 base and the J gene lost 4 bases, with 11 bases spanning the gap. The CDR3 covers 14 residues. The CDR3 protein is CASSQGNSPYEQYF. The CDR3 region has the DNA TGTGCCAGCAGCCAAGGAAATAGTCCATACGAGCAGTACTTC.

This clonotype was seen a few times. The V and J genes are TRBV5-1 and TRBJ2-3, with a weak D call TRBD1 (5 bases). Trimming shortened V by 0 bases and J by 1 base, and 12 bases separated the two germline ends. The germline CDR1 and CDR2 sequences are SGHRS and YFSETQ. The CDR3 runs 16 residues. As DNA, the CDR3 is TGCGCCAGCAGCTTGGTCAGGGTCGGAGGCACAGATACGCAGTATTTT. Encoded protein: CASSLVRVGGTDTQYF.

This clonotype was seen at least ten times. The chain combines TRBV7-9 with TRBJ2-1; D perhaps matches TRBD2 (6 bases). The V end lost 8 bases, the J end lost 5 bases, and 13 bases lay between the germline ends. Germline loops: CDR1 SEHNR, CDR2 FQNEAQ (reference sequence). The CDR3 sequence is 13 residues long. CDR3 nucleotides: TGTGCCAGCCGCGCCTGGGGGGACAATGAGCAGTTCTTC. This gives the protein CASRAWGDNEQFF.